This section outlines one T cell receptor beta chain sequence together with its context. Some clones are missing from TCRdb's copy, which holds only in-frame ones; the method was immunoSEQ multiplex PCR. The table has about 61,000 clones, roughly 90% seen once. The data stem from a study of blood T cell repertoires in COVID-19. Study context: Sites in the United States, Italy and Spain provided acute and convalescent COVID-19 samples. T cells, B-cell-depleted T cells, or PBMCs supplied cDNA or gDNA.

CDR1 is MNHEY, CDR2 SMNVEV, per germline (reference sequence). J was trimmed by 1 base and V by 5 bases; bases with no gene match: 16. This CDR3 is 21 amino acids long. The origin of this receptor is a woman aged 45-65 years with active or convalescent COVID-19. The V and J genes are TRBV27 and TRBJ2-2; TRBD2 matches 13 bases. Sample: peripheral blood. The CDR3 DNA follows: TGTGCCAGCAGTCCGACCTTCGGACTAGCGGGAGTATTCAAGAACACCGGGGAGCTGTTTTTT. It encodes CASSPTFGLAGVFKNTGELFF.